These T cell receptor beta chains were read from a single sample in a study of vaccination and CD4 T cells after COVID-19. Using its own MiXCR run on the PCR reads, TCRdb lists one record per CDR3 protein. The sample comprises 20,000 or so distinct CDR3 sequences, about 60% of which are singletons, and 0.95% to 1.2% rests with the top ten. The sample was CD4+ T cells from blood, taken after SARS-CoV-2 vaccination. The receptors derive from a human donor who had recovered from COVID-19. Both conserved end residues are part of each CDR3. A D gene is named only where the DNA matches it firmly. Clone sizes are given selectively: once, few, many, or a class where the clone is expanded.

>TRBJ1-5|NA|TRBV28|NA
TGTGCCAGCACCCTTGCTGGGAGGGTACGGAATCAGCCCCAGCATTTT
CASTLAGRVRNQPQHF
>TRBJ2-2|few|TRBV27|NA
TGTGCCAGCAGAGGCCCGCGGGAGCTGTTTTTT
CASRGPRELFF
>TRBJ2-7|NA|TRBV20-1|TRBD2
TGCAGTGCTATAGCGGGATACGAGCAGTACTTC
CSAIAGYEQYF
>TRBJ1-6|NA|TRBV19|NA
TGTGCCAGTAGTACCCAGGAGGGGACGAGTTCACCCCTCCACTTT
CASSTQEGTSSPLHF
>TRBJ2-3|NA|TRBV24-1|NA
TGTGCCACCAGTGATTCCAGGGGGGTAGATACGCAGTATTTT
CATSDSRGVDTQYF
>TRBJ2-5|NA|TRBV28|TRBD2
TGTGCCAGCGGGCGGGGGACGGGCCAGGAGACCCAGTACTTC
CASGRGTGQETQYF
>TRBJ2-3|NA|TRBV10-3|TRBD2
TGTGCCATCAGTGATTGGGGGGGAACAGATACGCAGTATTTT
CAISDWGGTDTQYF
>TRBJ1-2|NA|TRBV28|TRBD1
TGTGCCAGCAGTTTACGACAGGGGAATAACTATGGCTACACCTTC
CASSLRQGNNYGYTF
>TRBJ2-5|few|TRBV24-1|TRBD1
TGTGCCACCGGGACAGGGGCAAAAGAGACCCAGTACTTC
CATGTGAKETQYF
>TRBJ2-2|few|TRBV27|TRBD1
TGTGCCAGCAGTTCACTGGACAGGGAGGAGCTGTTTTTT
CASSSLDREELFF
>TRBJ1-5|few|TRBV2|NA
TGTGCCAGCAGTGATTTGGGGGTGAGCAATCAGCCCCAGCATTTT
CASSDLGVSNQPQHF
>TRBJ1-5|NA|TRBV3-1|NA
TGTGCCAGCAGCCCCGGGACGGTCGATCAGCCCCAGCATTTT
CASSPGTVDQPQHF
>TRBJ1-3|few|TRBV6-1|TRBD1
TGTGCCAGTACATGGTCACAGGGGGACGCCACCATATATTTT
CASTWSQGDATIYF
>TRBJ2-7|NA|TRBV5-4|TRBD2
TGTGCCAGCAGCTTGGCAACTAGCGGGAGTAAAGAGCAGTACTTC
CASSLATSGSKEQYF
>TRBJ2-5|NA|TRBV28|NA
TGTGCCAGCAGGCTACTCGGACGGCAAGAGACCCAGTACTTC
CASRLLGRQETQYF
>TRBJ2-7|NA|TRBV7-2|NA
TGTGCCAGCAACGCGAGGGCCGGGGTTTCCTACGAGCAGTACTTC
CASNARAGVSYEQYF
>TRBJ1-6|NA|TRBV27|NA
TGTGCCAGCAGGTCCAGGGGATCCTATAATTCACCCCTCCACTTT
CASRSRGSYNSPLHF
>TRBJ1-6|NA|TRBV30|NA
TGTGCCTGGAGTGTGTCTGACTTTAATTCACCCCTCCACTTT
CAWSVSDFNSPLHF
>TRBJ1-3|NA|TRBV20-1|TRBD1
TGCAGTGCTAAGAGACCGGGACAGACTCCTCCGTACTCTGGAAACACCATATATTTT
CSAKRPGQTPPYSGNTIYF
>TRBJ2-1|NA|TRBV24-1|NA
TGTGCCACCAGTGACCCTGGGACGACGTACAATGAGCAGTTCTTC
CATSDPGTTYNEQFF
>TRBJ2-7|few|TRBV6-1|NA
TGTGCCAGCAGTGAAAGGCTTACCTCCTACGAGCAGTACTTC
CASSERLTSYEQYF
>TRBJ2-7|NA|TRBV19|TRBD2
TGTGCCAGTGGGAGGGTTTCTGACCCCTACGAGCAGTACTTC
CASGRVSDPYEQYF
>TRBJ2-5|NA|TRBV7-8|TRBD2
TGTGCCAGCCGGACTAGCGGGAGGGCCGAGGCAGAGACCCAGTACTTC
CASRTSGRAEAETQYF
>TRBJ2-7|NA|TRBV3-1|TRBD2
TGTGCCAGCAGCCAACTCCCGGGACTAGAGATCTACGAGCAGTACTTC
CASSQLPGLEIYEQYF
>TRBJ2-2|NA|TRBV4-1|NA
TGCGCCAGCAGCCAAGAGGCAGCGAACACCGGGGAGCTGTTTTTT
CASSQEAANTGELFF
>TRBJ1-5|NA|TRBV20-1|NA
TGCAGTGCTAGAGATTTTGGACAGCTTAACAATCAGCCCCAGCATTTT
CSARDFGQLNNQPQHF
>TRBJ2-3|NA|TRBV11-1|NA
TGTGCCAGCAGCTTTGGACTGGAGAGGAATACGCAGTATTTT
CASSFGLERNTQYF
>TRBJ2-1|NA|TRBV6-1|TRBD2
TGTGCCAGCAGCATAGCGGGAGTAGCCTACAATGAGCAGTTCTTC
CASSIAGVAYNEQFF
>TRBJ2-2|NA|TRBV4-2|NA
TGTGCCAGCAGCCCTGGAGGAGCCGGGGAGCTGTTTTTT
CASSPGGAGELFF
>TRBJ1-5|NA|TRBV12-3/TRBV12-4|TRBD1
TGTGCCAGCAGTGCTAGCAGAGGACAGGACAATCAGCCCCAGCATTTT
CASSASRGQDNQPQHF
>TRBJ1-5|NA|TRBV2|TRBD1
TGTGTCAGCAATCTCGGGACAGGGGATCAGCCCCAGCATTTT
CVSNLGTGDQPQHF
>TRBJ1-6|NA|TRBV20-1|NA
TGCAGTGCTAGAGATCTTGAAGGGAAGAATTCACCCCTCCACTTT
CSARDLEGKNSPLHF
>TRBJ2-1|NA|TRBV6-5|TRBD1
TGTGCCAGCAGCTCCTCGAGGGGACAGAATGAGCAGTTCTTC
CASSSSRGQNEQFF
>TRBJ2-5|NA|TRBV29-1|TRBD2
TGCAGCGGGGAACTAGCGACCCAAGAGACCCAGTACTTC
CSGELATQETQYF
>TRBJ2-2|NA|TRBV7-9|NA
TGTGCCAGCAGCTTAGGGCCGGACACCGGGGAGCTGTTTTTT
CASSLGPDTGELFF
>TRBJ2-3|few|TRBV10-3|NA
TGTGCCATCAGTGAGTTTAGGGTCGGCACAGATACGCAGTATTTT
CAISEFRVGTDTQYF
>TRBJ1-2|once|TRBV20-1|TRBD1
TGCAGTGCTACCAGGGACAGCCCGATCTATGGCTACACCTTC
CSATRDSPIYGYTF
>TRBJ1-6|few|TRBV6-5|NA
TGTGCCAGCAGTTACTCGTTGGGGGCGGCATCACCCCTCCACTTT
CASSYSLGAASPLHF
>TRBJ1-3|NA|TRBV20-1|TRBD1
TGCAGTGCCCCGGGACAGAACGCCGGAAACACCATATATTTT
CSAPGQNAGNTIYF
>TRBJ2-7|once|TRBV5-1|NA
TGCGCCAGCAGCTTACAGGGGGAGGGCGAGCAGTACTTC
CASSLQGEGEQYF
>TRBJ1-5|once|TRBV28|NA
TGTGCCAGCAGTTTATTGTCGGGGGCTCAGCCCCAGCATTTT
CASSLLSGAQPQHF
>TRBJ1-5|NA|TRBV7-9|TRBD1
TGTGCCAGCGGTACAGGGGTTTATAGCAATCAGCCCCAGCATTTT
CASGTGVYSNQPQHF
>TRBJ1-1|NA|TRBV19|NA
TGTGCCAGTAGTATAGGGTGGCAGTATGAAGCTTTCTTT
CASSIGWQYEAFF
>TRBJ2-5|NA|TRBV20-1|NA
TGCAGTGCTAGAGTACCCGAGACCCAGTACTTC
CSARVPETQYF
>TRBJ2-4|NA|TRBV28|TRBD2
TGTGCCAGCACCGGACTAGCGAAAAAAAACATTCAGTACTTC
CASTGLAKKNIQYF
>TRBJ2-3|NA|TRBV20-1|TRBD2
TGCAGTGCTAGCTCTGGATTCGGGGGGGAGGGGCGCACAGATACGCAGTATTTT
CSASSGFGGEGRTDTQYF
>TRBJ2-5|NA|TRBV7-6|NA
TGTGCCAGCAGCCGTCGGGCTACCCAAGAGACCCAGTACTTC
CASSRRATQETQYF
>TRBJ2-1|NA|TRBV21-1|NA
TGTGCCAGCAGCCGGACGGATGAGCAGTTCTTC
CASSRTDEQFF
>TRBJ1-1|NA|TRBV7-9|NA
TGTGCCAGCAGCCTAGACATGAACACTGAAGCTTTCTTT
CASSLDMNTEAFF
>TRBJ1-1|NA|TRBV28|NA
TGTGCCAGCAAAGCGGTCGAGAACACTGAAGCTTTCTTT
CASKAVENTEAFF
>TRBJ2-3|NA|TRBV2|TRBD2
TGTGCCAGCAGTCGAGGCGGGAGAGAGGCAGATAGGCAGTATTTT
CASSRGGREADRQYF
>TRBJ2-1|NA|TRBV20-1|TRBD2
TGCAGTGCTAGTCTTAGCGGGAGCTCCTACAATGAGCAGTTCTTC
CSASLSGSSYNEQFF